This T cell receptor (beta chain) was documented in a study of blood T cell repertoires in COVID-19. Across the study: Donors in the United States, Italy and Spain gave samples during acute or convalescent COVID-19. T cells, B-cell-depleted T cells, or PBMCs provided the cDNA or gDNA that served as material.

In the original workflow: Amplification with reference gene primers provided the estimates of nucleated cell counts. Generated by immunoSEQ multiplex PCR, the TCRdb table keeps only in-frame clones and is missing some. Clonal size and the V and J genes are those of that table, whereas D and trimming came from the DNA. The sample yields about 230,000 clones, just over 85% seen once. Seattle enrolled patients during active infection and tracked them longitudinally. CDR1 and CDR2 (germline): SGHVS, FNYEAQ. J gave up 5 bases and V 5 bases, and 7 bases lay outside the gene matches. The CDR3 is made up of 14 amino acids.

The TCR originated in a middle-aged man with COVID-19, enrolled during active disease. Sequences were obtained from peripheral blood. V is TRBV7-6 and J is TRBJ2-5, with 8 bases lining up with TRBD1. The DNA of the CDR3 is TGTGCCAGCAGCCGAGGACAGGGTGGGGAGACCCAGTACTTC. Protein: CASSRGQGGETQYF.